This T cell receptor beta chain was retrieved from a study of beta chain features in type 1 diabetes. Study-wide background: Examination spanned around 100,000,000 sorted cells from all samples. Overall study findings and caveats: Moderate yet significant TCRB CDR3 shortening was seen in Type 1 diabetes patients in all four CD4+ subsets. Type 1 diabetes patients showed fewer insertions and more deletions at VDJ junctions.

As regards this clone: Its antigen is not identified.

Isolation of CD4+ naive, central memory, regulatory and stem cell-like memory cells was achieved by sorting via CD45RO/CCR7/CD25/CD127/CD95/CD27. Since all of the isolated RNA was reverse transcribed, expressed TCRB transcripts were what got sequenced. Profiling relied on immunoSEQ multiplex PCR, and the TCRdb table lists in-frame clones only, not all of them. This table holds tens of thousands of clones, almost 50% found once. The ends lost 2 bases at V and 7 bases at J; junction bases unmatched: 7. Germline loops: CDR1 SGHRS, CDR2 YFSETQ. The CDR3 loop spans 15 amino acids. The sequence was obtained from a man aged 25-45 years with type 1 diabetes. Sequenced material: stem cell memory CD4+ T cells from blood. This chain joins TRBV5-1 and TRBJ2-1, with 9 bases lining up with TRBD2. The CDR3 nucleotides read TGCGCCAGCAGCTTAAGTCTAGCGGGACGGAATGAGCAGTTCTTC. Its translation is CASSLSLAGRNEQFF.